The present T cell receptor beta chain was sequenced within a study of T cells in Graves' hyperthyroidism and ophthalmopathy. Template material for amplifying TCR beta CDR3 regions consisted of RNA transcripts. HTBI primers were employed in a first-round RT-PCR of the TCR CDR3. Using its own MiXCR run on the multiplex PCR reads, TCRdb lists one record per CDR3 protein. The data contain fewer than 350,000 distinct CDR3 sequences, roughly a fifth of them singletons. Trimming pared 0 bases from V and 4 bases from J, leaving 16 bases between. This CDR3 contains 16 residues. Looked up from germline, CDR1 is SGDLS and CDR2 is YYNGEE.

The V gene is TRBV9, the J gene TRBJ1-1; D gene unclear. The sequence derives from a woman between 50 and 59 years old with Graves' hyperthyroidism. The sample consisted of blood. In DNA, the CDR3 is TGTGCCAGCAGCGTAGGTTCCCGGAATCTGGGCACTGAAGCTTTCTTT. Translated: CASSVGSRNLGTEAFF.